The 17 T cell receptor beta chains reported below all come from one sample, sequenced in a study of T cells in Graves' hyperthyroidism and ophthalmopathy. What was amplified from RNA transcripts were TCR beta CDR3 regions. With the HTBI primer set, the TCR CDR3 went through a first round of RT-PCR. TCRdb independently ran MiXCR on the multiplex PCR reads; one entry per CDR3 protein. Here the sample spans 600,000 to 900,000 distinct CDR3 sequences, over 15% being singletons. The specimen sequenced was blood. The receptors originated from a young man with Graves' hyperthyroidism.

This clonotype was found many times. The chain recombines TRBV7-3 with TRBJ2-3, with 11 bases matching TRBD2. CDR1 SGHTA and CDR2 FQGTGA come from the germline V gene. The trim removed 5 bases at V and 1 base at J, leaving 14 bases unmatched. This CDR3 contains 19 residues. The CDR3 DNA reads as TGTGCCAGCAGCCCCCATCCTAGCGGGGGGCGGTCCGGCACAGATACGCAGTATTTT. Protein product: CASSPHPSGGRSGTDTQYF.

At least ten counts were recorded for this clonotype. At one boundary the junction diverges from the germline segment, which might be a read error. The CDR3, as DNA: TGTGCCAGCAGTCCCGGGACACCCACCTACGAGCAGTACTTC. Translated: CASSPGTPTYEQYF. V is TRBV5-1 and J is TRBJ2-7; D perhaps matches TRBD1 (6 bases). The CDR3 length is 14 residues. Germline values: CDR1 SGHRS, CDR2 YFSETQ.

Details on this clonotype: This may stem from a read error, because a much larger clone lies one nucleotide away. V is TRBV24-1 and J is TRBJ2-1, with 9 nucleotides matching TRBD2. The better agreement between TRBJ2-7 and the DNA end casts doubt on the J call. Germline CDR1 is KGHDR and CDR2 is SFDVKD. CDR3 length: 17 amino acids. The CDR3, as DNA: TGTGCCACCAGTGATCCCGTACTAGCGGGTGCGGGGAATGAGCAGTACTTC. Translating gives CATSDPVLAGAGNEQYF.

This clonotype was seen at least ten times. V is TRBV29-1 and J is TRBJ2-3; the D gene is possibly TRBD2 (6 bases). The CDR3 runs 14 residues. Trimming left V 4 bases short and J 6 bases short, with 17 bases between. Germline CDR1 is SQVTM and CDR2 is ANQGSEA. The CDR3 loop reads CSVGARLGSDTQYF. The CDR3 bases are TGCAGCGTTGGAGCGAGACTAGGGTCGGATACGCAGTATTTT.

The chain couples TRBV12-5 to TRBJ2-3, with 11 bases identical to TRBD2. CDR1 LGHNT and CDR2 FRNRAP come from the germline V gene. CDR3 length: 19 amino acids. Trimming at V came to 0 bases and at J to 4 bases, leaving 12 bases not matched to a gene. The CDR3 sequence: CASGLVPSGRLGLADTQYF. CDR3 in DNA: TGTGCTAGTGGTTTGGTTCCTAGCGGGAGGCTGGGGTTGGCAGATACGCAGTATTTT.

This clonotype was counted between two and nine times. This chain connects TRBV20-1 to TRBJ1-4; 8 bases are shared with TRBD1. CDR3 length: 16 residues. Germline V gene data show CDR1 as DFQATT and CDR2 as SNEGSKA (reference sequence). CDR3 nucleotide sequence: TGCAGCGTCCTTACTCCCCAGGGGGCCCCTAATGAAAAACTGTTTTTT. Residues: CSVLTPQGAPNEKLFF.

This clonotype was picked up a small number of times. This may stem from a read error, because a much larger clone lies one nucleotide away. This chain uses TRBV2 with TRBJ2-3; D is unclear. Germline CDR1 SNHLY, CDR2 FYNNEI. The CDR3 is 11 residues long. V lost 7 bases and J 2 bases, leaving 4 bases between the germline ends. This CDR3 is CASTYTDTQYF. The CDR3 bases are TGTGCCAGCACCTACACAGATACGCAGTATTTT.

The chain employs TRBV20-1 and TRBJ1-3; D gene unclear. The CDR3 consists of 16 residues. V was trimmed by 0 bases and J by 3 bases, leaving 15 bases between them. CDR1 DFQATT and CDR2 SNEGSKA come from the germline V gene (reference sequence). The CDR3 DNA reads TGCAGTGCTAGAGATTACAGATGGTCCGGTGGAAACACCATATATTTT. Translation gives CSARDYRWSGGNTIYF.

In this sample, this clonotype turned up a few times. The rearrangement joins TRBV19 to TRBJ2-6; no firm D call. V lost 6 bases to trimming and J lost 0 bases, with 9 bases between them. The CDR3 spans 15 residues. The V gene's germline CDR1 is LNHDA and CDR2 SQIVND (reference sequence). CDR3 loop: CASSRYGSGANVLTF. For the CDR3, the DNA is TGTGCCAGTAGCCGTTATGGCTCTGGGGCCAACGTCCTGACTTTC.

The gene calls are TRBV19 and TRBJ2-4, with a tentative D call TRBD1 (5 bases). In germline, CDR1 is LNHDA, CDR2 SQIVND (reference sequence). Trimming removed 5 bases at V and 1 base at J, with 12 bases between. The CDR3 has 15 amino acids. CDR3 in DNA: TGTGCCAGTAGTCCATCAGGGTGGGCCAAAAACATTCAGTACTTC. Amino acid sequence: CASSPSGWAKNIQYF.

This clonotype was seen ten or more times. This chain joins TRBV11-2 and TRBJ2-7, with D perhaps being TRBD1 or TRBD2 (5 bases each). Trimming left V 5 bases short and J 0 bases short, with 14 bases between. This CDR3 has 15 amino acids. Germline-derived CDR1 and CDR2 are SGHAT and FQNNGV. CDR3 coding DNA: TGTGCCAGCAGCCGTCCCGGGACGGTCTCCTACGAGCAGTACTTC. It encodes CASSRPGTVSYEQYF.

The gene calls are TRBV6-1 and TRBJ1-2, with D possibly TRBD1 on 6 matching bases. Looked up from germline, CDR1 is MNHNS and CDR2 is SASEGT. CDR3 length equals 11 residues. Trimming cost V 5 bases and J 8 bases, with 9 bases left between them. Here the CDR3 reads CASSPGQGYTF. The CDR3 DNA is TGTGCCAGCAGTCCCGGACAGGGCTACACCTTC.

The table lists this clonotype with a few counts. At one end the junction does not follow the germline gene, possibly because of a read error. The chain is built from TRBV10-3 and TRBJ1-1; 7 nucleotides agree with TRBD1. This CDR3 has 16 residues. Germline V gives CDR1 ENHRY, CDR2 SYGVKD. Written as DNA, the CDR3 is TGTGCCACCAGTGAGTCTAAGGGGGCGCGGAACACTGAAGCTTTCTTT. Amino acids: CATSESKGARNTEAFF.

This clonotype has a handful of counts. V is TRBV5-1 and J is TRBJ2-1; 7 nucleotides agree with TRBD1. CDR1 and CDR2 from the germline V gene are SGHRS and YFSETQ. The CDR3 runs to 14 residues. J lost 6 bases, V lost 0 bases, and 3 bases had no gene match. The CDR3 DNA reads as TGCGCCAGCAGCTTGGGACAGGGAATCAATGAGCAGTTCTTC. This codes for CASSLGQGINEQFF.

This clonotype was seen only a few times. Here the CDR3 DNA reads TGTGCCAGCAGTGAGGTGGCGGTCGTAAGCACAGATACGCAGTATTTT. Amino acids: CASSEVAVVSTDTQYF. The J gene is TRBJ2-3, the V gene TRBV6-1, with unresolved D. Trimming removed 3 bases from V and 0 bases from J, with 13 bases in between. The CDR3 consists of 16 residues. Per germline, CDR1 MNHNS and CDR2 SASEGT.

The chain couples TRBV4-3 to TRBJ1-3; maybe TRBD1 (5 bases). Germline CDR1 reads LGHNA; CDR2 reads YSLEER. V lost 1 base, J lost 2 bases, and 21 bases lay in between. This CDR3 is 19 amino acids long. CDR3 nucleotide sequence: TGCGCCAGCAGCCAAGTGAATTTCTATAGGAGGGACCCTGGAAACACCATATATTTT. It encodes CASSQVNFYRRDPGNTIYF.

This clonotype was seen many times. V and J are TRBV2 and TRBJ2-5; TRBD2 aligns across 13 bases. Per germline, CDR1 SNHLY and CDR2 FYNNEI. The CDR3 loop spans 17 amino acids. Losses at the gene ends were 2 bases for V and 2 bases for J; bases not matched to a gene: 5. In DNA form, the CDR3 reads TGTGCCAGCAGTGAACGGACTAGCGGGAGAGGACAAGAGACCCAGTACTTC. It yields the protein CASSERTSGRGQETQYF.